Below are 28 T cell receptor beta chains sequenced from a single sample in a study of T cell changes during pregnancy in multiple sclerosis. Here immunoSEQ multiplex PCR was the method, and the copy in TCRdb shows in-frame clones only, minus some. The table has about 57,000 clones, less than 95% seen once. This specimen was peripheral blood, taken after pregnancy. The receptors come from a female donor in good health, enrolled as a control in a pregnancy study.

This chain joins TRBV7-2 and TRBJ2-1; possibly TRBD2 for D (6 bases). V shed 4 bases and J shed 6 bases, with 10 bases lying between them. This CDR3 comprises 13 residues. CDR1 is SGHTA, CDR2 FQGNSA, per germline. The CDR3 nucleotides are TGTGCCAGCAGCTCGCCGGGACTCAATGAGCAGTTCTTC. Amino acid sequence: CASSSPGLNEQFF.

DNA for the CDR3: TGTGCCAGCAGCTTAAGGCCGACAAGGGGACACAGCCAAGAGACCCAGTACTTC. It codes for CASSLRPTRGHSQETQYF. The V call is TRBV7-2, the J call TRBJ2-5, with D maybe TRBD1 (6 bases). The ends were cut back, 2 bases at V and 1 base at J, with 20 bases in the middle. Germline V lookup: CDR1 SGHTA, CDR2 FQGNSA. This CDR3 region has 18 residues.

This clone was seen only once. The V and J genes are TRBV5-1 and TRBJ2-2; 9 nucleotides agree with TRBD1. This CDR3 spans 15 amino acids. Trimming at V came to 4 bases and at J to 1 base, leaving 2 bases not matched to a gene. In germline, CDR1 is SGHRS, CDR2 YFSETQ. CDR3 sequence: CASSLDRGNTGELFF. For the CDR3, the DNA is TGCGCCAGCAGCCTGGACAGGGGGAACACCGGGGAGCTGTTTTTT.

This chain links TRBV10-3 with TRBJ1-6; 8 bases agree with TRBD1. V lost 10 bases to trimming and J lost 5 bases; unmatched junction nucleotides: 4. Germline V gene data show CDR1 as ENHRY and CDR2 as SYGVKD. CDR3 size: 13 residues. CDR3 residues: CASGQGNNSPLHF. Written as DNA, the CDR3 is TGTGCCAGCGGACAGGGAAATAATTCACCCCTCCACTTT.

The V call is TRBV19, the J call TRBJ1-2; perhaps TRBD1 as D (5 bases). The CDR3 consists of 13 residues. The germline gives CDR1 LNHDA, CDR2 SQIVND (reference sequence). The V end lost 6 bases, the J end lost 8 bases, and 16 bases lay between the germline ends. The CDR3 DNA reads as TGTGCCAGTAGGCGGGACTTGGGCGCAGGCTACACCTTC. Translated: CASRRDLGAGYTF.

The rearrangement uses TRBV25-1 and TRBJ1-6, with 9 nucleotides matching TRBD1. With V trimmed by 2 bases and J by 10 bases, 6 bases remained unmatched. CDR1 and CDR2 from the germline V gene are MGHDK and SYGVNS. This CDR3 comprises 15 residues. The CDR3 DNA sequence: TGTGCCAGCAGTGAACGGGACAGGGTCAACTCACCCCTCCACTTT. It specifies CASSERDRVNSPLHF.

This CDR3 reads CASSGQGAQPQHF. Here the CDR3 DNA reads TGTGCCAGCAGTGGACAGGGGGCTCAGCCCCAGCATTTT. The V and J genes are TRBV25-1 and TRBJ1-5, with TRBD1 matching over 10 bases. With V trimmed by 4 bases and J by 6 bases, 0 bases remained unmatched. There are 13 residues in the CDR3. Germline V CDR1 and CDR2: MGHDK, SYGVNS. Full variable domain (remainder filled in from reference TRBV25-1 and TRBJ1-5): EADIYQTPRYLVIGTGKKITLECSQTMGHDKMYWYQQDPGMELHLIHYSYGVNSTEKGDLSSESTVSRIRTEHFPLTLESARPSHTSQYLCASSGQGAQPQHFGDGTRLSIL.

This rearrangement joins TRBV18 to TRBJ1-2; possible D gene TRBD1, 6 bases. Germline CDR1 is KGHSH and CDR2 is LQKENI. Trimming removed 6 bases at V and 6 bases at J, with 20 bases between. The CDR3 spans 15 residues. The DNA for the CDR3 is TGTGCCAGCTCCCCCCGACAGGACCCGGAAAATGGCTACACCTTC. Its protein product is CASSPRQDPENGYTF.

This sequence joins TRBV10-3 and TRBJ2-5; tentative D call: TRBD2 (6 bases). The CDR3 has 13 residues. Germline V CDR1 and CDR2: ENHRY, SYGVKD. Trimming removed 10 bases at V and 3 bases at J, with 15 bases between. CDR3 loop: CATHPSGEETQYF. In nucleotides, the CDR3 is TGTGCCACCCATCCTTCGGGGGAAGAGACCCAGTACTTC.

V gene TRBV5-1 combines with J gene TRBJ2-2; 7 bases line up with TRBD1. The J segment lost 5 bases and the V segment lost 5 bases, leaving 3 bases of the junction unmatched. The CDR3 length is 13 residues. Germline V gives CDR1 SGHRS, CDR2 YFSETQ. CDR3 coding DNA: TGCGCCAGCAGGATACAGGGGACCGGGGAGCTGTTTTTT. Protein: CASRIQGTGELFF.

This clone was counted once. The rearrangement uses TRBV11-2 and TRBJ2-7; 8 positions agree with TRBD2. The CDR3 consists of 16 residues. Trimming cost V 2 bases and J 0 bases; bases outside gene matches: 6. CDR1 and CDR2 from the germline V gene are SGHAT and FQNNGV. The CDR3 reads CASSLLAGPLSYEQYF. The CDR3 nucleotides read TGTGCCAGCAGCTTATTAGCGGGGCCGCTCTCCTACGAGCAGTACTTC. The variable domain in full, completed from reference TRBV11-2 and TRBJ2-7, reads EAGVAQSPRYKIIEKRQSVAFWCNPISGHATLYWYQQILGQGPKLLIQFQNNGVVDDSQLPKDRFSAERLKGVDSTLKIQPAKLEDSAVYLCASSLLAGPLSYEQYFGPGTRLTVT.

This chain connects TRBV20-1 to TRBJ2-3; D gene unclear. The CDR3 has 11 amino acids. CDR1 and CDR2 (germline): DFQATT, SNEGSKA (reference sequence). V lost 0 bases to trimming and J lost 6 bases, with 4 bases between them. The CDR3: CSARDLDTQYF. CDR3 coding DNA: TGCAGTGCTAGAGATCTTGATACGCAGTATTTT.

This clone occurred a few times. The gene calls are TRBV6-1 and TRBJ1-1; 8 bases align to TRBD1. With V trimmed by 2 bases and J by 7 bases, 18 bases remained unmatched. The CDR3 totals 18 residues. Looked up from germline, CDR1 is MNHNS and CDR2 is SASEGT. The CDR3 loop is CASSESASLAGGMDEAFF. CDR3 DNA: TGTGCCAGCAGTGAATCGGCCTCCCTCGCAGGGGGCATGGATGAAGCTTTCTTT.

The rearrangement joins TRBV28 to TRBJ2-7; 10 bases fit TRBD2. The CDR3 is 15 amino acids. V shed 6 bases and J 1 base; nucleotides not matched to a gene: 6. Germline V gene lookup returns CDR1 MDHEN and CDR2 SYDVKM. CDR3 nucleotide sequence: TGTGCCAGCAGCCGTCTAGCGGGAGCGTCCTACGAGCAGTACTTC. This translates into CASSRLAGASYEQYF.

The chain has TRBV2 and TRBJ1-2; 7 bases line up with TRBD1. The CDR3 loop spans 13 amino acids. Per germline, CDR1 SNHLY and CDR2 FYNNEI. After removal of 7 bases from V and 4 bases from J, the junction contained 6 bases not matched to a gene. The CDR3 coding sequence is TGTGCCAGCATGGGGGGACAGCTCTATGGCTACACCTTC. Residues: CASMGGQLYGYTF.

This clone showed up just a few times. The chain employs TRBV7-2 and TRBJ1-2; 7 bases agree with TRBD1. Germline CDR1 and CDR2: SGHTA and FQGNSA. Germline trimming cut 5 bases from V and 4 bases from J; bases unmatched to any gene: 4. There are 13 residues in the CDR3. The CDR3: CASSPDRAYGYTF. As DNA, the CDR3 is TGTGCCAGCAGCCCTGACAGGGCCTATGGCTACACCTTC. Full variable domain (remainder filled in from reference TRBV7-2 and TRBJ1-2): GAGVSQSPSNKVTEKGKDVELRCDPISGHTALYWYRQSLGQGLEFLIYFQGNSAPDKSGLPSDRFSAERTGGSVSTLTIQRTQQEDSAVYLCASSPDRAYGYTFGSGTRLTVV.

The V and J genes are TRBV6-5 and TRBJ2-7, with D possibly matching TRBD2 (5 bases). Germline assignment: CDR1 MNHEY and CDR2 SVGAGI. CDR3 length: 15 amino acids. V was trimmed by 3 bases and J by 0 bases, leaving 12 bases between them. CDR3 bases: TGTGCCAGCAGTTATAGAGGGCTGGACTCCTACGAGCAGTACTTC. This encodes CASSYRGLDSYEQYF.

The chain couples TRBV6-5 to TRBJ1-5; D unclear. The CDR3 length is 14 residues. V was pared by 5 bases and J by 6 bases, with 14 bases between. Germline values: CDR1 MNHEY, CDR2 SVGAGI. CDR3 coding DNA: TGTGCCAGCAGTCCGGGTAGGAGAGGTCAGCCCCAGCATTTT. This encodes CASSPGRRGQPQHF.

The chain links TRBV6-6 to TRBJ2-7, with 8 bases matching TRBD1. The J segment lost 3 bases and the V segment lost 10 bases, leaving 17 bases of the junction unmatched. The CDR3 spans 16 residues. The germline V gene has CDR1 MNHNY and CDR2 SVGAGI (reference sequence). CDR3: CATLSGTGQGSYEQYF. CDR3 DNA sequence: TGTGCCACCCTTAGCGGCACTGGACAGGGCAGCTACGAGCAGTACTTC.

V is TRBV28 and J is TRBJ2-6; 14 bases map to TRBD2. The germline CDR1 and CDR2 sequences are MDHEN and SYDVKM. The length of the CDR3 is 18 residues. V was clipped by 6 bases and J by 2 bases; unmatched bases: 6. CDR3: CASRGTSGSVAGANVLTF. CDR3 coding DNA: TGTGCCAGCAGAGGGACTAGCGGGAGTGTAGCTGGGGCCAACGTCCTGACTTTC.

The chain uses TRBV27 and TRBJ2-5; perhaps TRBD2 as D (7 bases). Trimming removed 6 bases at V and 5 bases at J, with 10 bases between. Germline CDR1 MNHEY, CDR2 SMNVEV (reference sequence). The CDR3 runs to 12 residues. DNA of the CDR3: TGTGCCAGCAGGGGGAGGGGGGAGACCCAGTACTTC. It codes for CASRGRGETQYF.

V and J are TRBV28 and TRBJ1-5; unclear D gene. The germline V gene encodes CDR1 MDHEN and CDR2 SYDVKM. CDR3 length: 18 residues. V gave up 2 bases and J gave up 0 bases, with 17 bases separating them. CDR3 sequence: CASSLKETIFYSNQPQHF. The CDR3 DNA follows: TGTGCCAGCAGTTTAAAGGAAACTATATTCTATAGCAATCAGCCCCAGCATTTT.

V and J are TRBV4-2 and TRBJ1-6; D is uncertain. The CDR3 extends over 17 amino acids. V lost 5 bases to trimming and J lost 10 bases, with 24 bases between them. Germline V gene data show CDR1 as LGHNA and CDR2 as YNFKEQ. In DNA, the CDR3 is TGTGCCAGCAGCAGCCAAGAGGGCTACCAGATACTATCACCCCTCCACTTT. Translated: CASSSQEGYQILSPLHF.

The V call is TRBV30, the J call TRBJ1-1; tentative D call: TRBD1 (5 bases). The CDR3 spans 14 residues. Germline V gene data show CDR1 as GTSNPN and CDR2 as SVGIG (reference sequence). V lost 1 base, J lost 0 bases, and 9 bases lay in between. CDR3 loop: CAWSAGGMNTEAFF. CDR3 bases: TGTGCCTGGAGTGCGGGGGGTATGAACACTGAAGCTTTCTTT.

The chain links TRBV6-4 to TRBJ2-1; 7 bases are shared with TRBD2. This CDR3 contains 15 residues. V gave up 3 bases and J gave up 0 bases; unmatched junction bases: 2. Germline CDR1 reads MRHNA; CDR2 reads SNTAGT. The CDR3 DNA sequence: TGTGCCAGCAGTGAGGTAGCGGGCTCCTACAATGAGCAGTTCTTC. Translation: CASSEVAGSYNEQFF.

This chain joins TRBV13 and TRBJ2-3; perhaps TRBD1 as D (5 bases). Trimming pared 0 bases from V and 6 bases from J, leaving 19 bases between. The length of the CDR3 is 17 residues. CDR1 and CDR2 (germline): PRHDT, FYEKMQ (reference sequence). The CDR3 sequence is CASSLGDRFQISDTQYF. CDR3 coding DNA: TGTGCCAGCAGCTTAGGAGACAGATTTCAGATAAGTGATACGCAGTATTTT.

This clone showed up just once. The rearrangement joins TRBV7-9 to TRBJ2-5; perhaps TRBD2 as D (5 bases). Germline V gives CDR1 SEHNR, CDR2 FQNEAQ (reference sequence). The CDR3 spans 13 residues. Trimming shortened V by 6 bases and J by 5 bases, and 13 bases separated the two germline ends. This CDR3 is CASSSGSGETQYF. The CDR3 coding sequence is TGTGCCAGCAGTTCGGGGAGTGGGGAGACCCAGTACTTC.

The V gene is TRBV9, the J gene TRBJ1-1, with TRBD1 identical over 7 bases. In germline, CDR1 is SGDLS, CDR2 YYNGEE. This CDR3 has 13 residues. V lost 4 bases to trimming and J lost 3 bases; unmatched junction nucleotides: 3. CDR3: CASSLQGYTEAFF. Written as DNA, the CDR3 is TGTGCCAGCAGCCTACAGGGGTACACTGAAGCTTTCTTT.